The 5 T cell receptor beta chains listed next were all sequenced from one sample in a study of cytomegalovirus exposure and HLA in healthy donors. The PCR contained 60 Vbeta and 13 Jbeta primers. Libraries were prepared by immunoSEQ multiplex PCR; TCRdb keeps only in-frame clonotypes and omits some of them. The table shows around 150,000 clones, with 70% to 85% occurring only once. The material sequenced was PBMCs. The source is a man aged 30 to 39 in good health and CMV-seropositive.

The rearrangement joins TRBV2 to TRBJ1-2; TRBD1 matches 7 bases. Germline loops: CDR1 SNHLY, CDR2 FYNNEI. The CDR3 consists of 13 residues. With V trimmed by 7 bases and J by 6 bases, 8 bases remained unmatched. DNA for the CDR3: TGTGCCAGCAACGACAGGGCTGGGCATGGCTACACCTTC. Translation: CASNDRAGHGYTF.

The chain couples TRBV18 to TRBJ2-5; 9 bases line up with TRBD1. Germline CDR1 KGHSH, CDR2 LQKENI. The length of the CDR3 is 17 residues. V gave up 0 bases and J gave up 0 bases; unmatched junction bases: 5. The CDR3: CASSPPLGQGYQETQYF. CDR3 nucleotide sequence: TGTGCCAGCTCACCACCGTTAGGACAGGGGTACCAAGAGACCCAGTACTTC.

The V call is TRBV7-2, the J call TRBJ1-5; D is perhaps TRBD1 (6 bases). This CDR3 is 14 amino acids long. Trimming stripped 5 bases from V and 3 bases from J, with 11 bases between. Germline V gene lookup returns CDR1 SGHTA and CDR2 FQGNSA. CDR3 sequence reads: CASSRGQNNQPQHF. The CDR3 DNA reads TGTGCCAGCAGCCGAGGACAGAACAATCAGCCCCAGCATTTT.

The chain uses TRBV7-2 and TRBJ2-2; 11 bases fit TRBD2. There are 16 residues in the CDR3. CDR1 is SGHTA, CDR2 FQGNSA, per germline. Trimming removed 4 bases from V and 3 bases from J; junction bases left unmatched: 4. The CDR3 protein is CASSSIAGGDTGELFF. CDR3 nucleotides: TGTGCCAGCAGCTCCATAGCGGGGGGGGACACCGGGGAGCTGTTTTTT.

The chain uses TRBV5-1 and TRBJ2-7; TRBD1 matches at 7 bases. V was clipped by 1 base and J by 9 bases; unmatched bases: 22. Germline V lookup: CDR1 SGHRS, CDR2 YFSETQ. CDR3 size: 18 residues. The CDR3 reads CASSLSPVTTGTAIGQYF. CDR3 DNA sequence: TGCGCCAGCAGCTTGTCCCCGGTAACCACAGGGACAGCGATTGGGCAGTACTTC.